This TCR beta chain came from a study of neurological immune-mediated disorders. It was blood bank volunteers in Maryland, USA who made up the healthy controls. Libraries used 2 million unsorted PBMCs kept frozen in RNAlater. By share, this clonotype counts as medium-sized. Every sequencing run drew on 15-18 subjects and yielded over 190 million TCR-beta sequences. One entry per CDR3 protein, called by TCRdb with MiXCR from the 5' RACE reads. The sample yields 25,000 to 35,000 distinct CDR3 sequences, more than 20% seen once. The CDR3 sequence is 16 residues long. J lost 6 bases, V lost 4 bases, and 8 bases had no gene match. Germline CDR1 and CDR2: SGHRS and YFSETQ.

The sample taken for sequencing was PBMCs. The rearrangement links TRBV5-1 to TRBJ2-4; 12 bases fit TRBD2. The TCR was taken from a woman aged 55-69 years in good health. In DNA, the CDR3 is TGCGCCAGCAGCGCGAGACTAGCGGGAGAGAGAAACATTCAGTACTTC. This gives the protein CASSARLAGERNIQYF.